This entry lists 29 T cell receptor beta chains sequenced from one sample in a study of Tregs in tolerant kidney transplant recipients. Libraries were prepared by immunoSEQ multiplex PCR; TCRdb keeps only in-frame clonotypes and omits some of them. Counted here are 20,000 to 25,000 clones, approximately 81% occurring once; the ten biggest clones make up 25%. The nonmyeloablative bone marrow transplants came from related graft donors, with transient mixed chimerism. The starting material was CD8+ T cells from blood (PBMCs), obtained 6 months after the transplant. These receptors were obtained from a human patient who received a combined kidney and bone marrow transplant. Some T cells may arise from the graft donor.

The rearrangement uses TRBV6-5 and TRBJ2-3, with TRBD2 identical over 9 bases. Germline V gene data show CDR1 as MNHEY and CDR2 as SVGAGI. With V trimmed by 5 bases and J by 2 bases, 2 bases remained unmatched. This CDR3 contains 14 residues. This CDR3 is CASSTSGLTDTQYF. The CDR3 nucleotides read TGTGCCAGCAGTACTAGCGGGCTCACAGATACGCAGTATTTT.

The chain couples TRBV9 to TRBJ2-3; maybe TRBD2 (5 bases). The ends were cut back, 4 bases at V and 4 bases at J, with 22 bases in the middle. In germline, CDR1 is SGDLS, CDR2 YYNGEE. The CDR3 is made up of 17 amino acids. The CDR3 nucleotides are TGTGCCAGCAGCAACGTCATACTAGGGAATTTGGCAGATACGCAGTATTTT. Translating gives CASSNVILGNLADTQYF.

The J gene is TRBJ1-5, the V gene TRBV19; 10 positions match TRBD1. CDR1 is LNHDA, CDR2 SQIVND, per germline (reference sequence). This CDR3 spans 14 amino acids. The ends lost 4 bases at V and 6 bases at J; junction bases unmatched: 3. CDR3 amino acids: CASSTGQGRQPQHF. CDR3 nucleotides: TGTGCCAGTAGTACGGGACAGGGGCGTCAGCCCCAGCATTTT.

The rearrangement joins TRBV5-6 to TRBJ2-2, with 10 bases aligning to TRBD1. The CDR3 contains 15 residues. The germline V gene has CDR1 SGHDT and CDR2 YYEEEE. V trimming: 0 bases; J trimming: 5 bases; junction bases outside the gene matches: 1. DNA for the CDR3: TGTGCCAGCAGCTTGGGACAGGGGGCGACCGGGGAGCTGTTTTTT. Translating it yields CASSLGQGATGELFF.

V usage is TRBV28 and J usage is TRBJ1-4; D perhaps matches TRBD1 (6 bases). The germline gives CDR1 MDHEN, CDR2 SYDVKM. Trimming removed 4 bases from V and 2 bases from J, with 17 bases in between. This CDR3 region has 17 residues. This CDR3 reads CASSSRYRVRTNEKLFF. The CDR3 DNA sequence: TGTGCCAGCAGTTCTCGATACAGGGTTCGTACTAATGAAAAACTGTTTTTT.

The chain has TRBV13 and TRBJ2-5, with 9 bases lining up with TRBD1. The J call is doubtful: the DNA matches TRBJ2-7 better. The CDR3 consists of 16 residues. Germline CDR1 reads PRHDT; CDR2 reads FYEKMQ (reference sequence). The CDR3 sequence: CASSLGGQGGSYEQYF. CDR3 in DNA: TGTGCCAGCAGCTTAGGGGGACAGGGAGGGTCCTACGAGCAGTACTTC.

V is TRBV7-9 and J is TRBJ2-7; 10 nucleotides line up with TRBD1. Looked up from germline, CDR1 is SEHNR and CDR2 is FQNEAQ (reference sequence). J gave up 6 bases and V 5 bases, and 7 bases lay outside the gene matches. This CDR3 spans 14 amino acids. Here the CDR3 DNA reads TGTGCCAGCAGCCTGACCGGGACAGGGGCCGAGCAGTACTTC. This codes for CASSLTGTGAEQYF.

V usage is TRBV9 and J usage is TRBJ2-7, with D unclear. CDR1 and CDR2 from the germline V gene are SGDLS and YYNGEE. V gave up 0 bases and J gave up 4 bases, with 5 bases separating them. CDR3 length equals 12 residues. CDR3 sequence (DNA): TGTGCCAGCAGCGTAGACGGGTACGAGCAGTACTTC. This codes for CASSVDGYEQYF.

The CDR3 region is CASSPRGGNGVYEQYF. As DNA, the CDR3 is TGTGCCAGCAGCCCTAGGGGCGGGAATGGGGTCTACGAGCAGTACTTC. The gene calls are TRBV11-2 and TRBJ2-7; D is possibly TRBD2 (6 bases). Between the trimmed V and J ends, which lost 5 bases and 3 bases, there was a span of 20 bases. The CDR3 is 16 amino acids. Germline lookup yields CDR1 SGHAT and CDR2 FQNNGV. Supplemented by reference TRBV11-2 and TRBJ2-7, the full variable domain reads EAGVAQSPRYKIIEKRQSVAFWCNPISGHATLYWYQQILGQGPKLLIQFQNNGVVDDSQLPKDRFSAERLKGVDSTLKIQPAKLEDSAVYLCASSPRGGNGVYEQYFGPGTRLTVT.

This clone was counted once. This rearrangement joins TRBV19 to TRBJ2-1, with D tentatively TRBD1 (5 bases). The CDR3 spans 14 residues. CDR1 and CDR2 (germline): LNHDA, SQIVND (reference sequence). The V end lost 3 bases, the J end lost 7 bases, and 13 bases lay between the germline ends. The DNA for the CDR3 is TGTGCCAGTAGTATTATCCAGGGTGGGAATGAGCAGTTCTTC. Its protein product is CASSIIQGGNEQFF.

This chain uses TRBV4-1 with TRBJ1-1, with 9 bases matching TRBD1. The CDR3 runs to 12 residues. The germline V gene has CDR1 MGHRA and CDR2 YSYEKL. V was pared by 4 bases and J by 7 bases, with 1 base of the junction left unmatched. This CDR3 reads CASSRTGDEAFF. The CDR3, as DNA: TGCGCCAGCAGCCGGACAGGGGATGAAGCTTTCTTT.

The rearrangement uses TRBV2 and TRBJ2-7; a possible D gene is TRBD1 (5 bases). There are 13 residues in the CDR3. Germline values: CDR1 SNHLY, CDR2 FYNNEI. V dropped 6 bases and J dropped 6 bases, with 15 bases sitting between them. CDR3 region: CASSPETVGEQYF. DNA for the CDR3: TGTGCCAGCAGCCCAGAGACAGTAGGCGAGCAGTACTTC.

This clone has just one count. This rearrangement joins TRBV27 to TRBJ1-6; tentative D call: TRBD1 (5 bases). Trimming took 6 bases from V and 0 from J, leaving 12 bases between them. Germline assignment: CDR1 MNHEY and CDR2 SMNVEV (reference sequence). CDR3 length: 16 residues. The CDR3 spells CASRIQGSSYNSPLHF. CDR3 sequence (DNA): TGTGCCAGCAGGATCCAGGGTAGCTCCTATAATTCACCCCTCCACTTT.

The chain joins TRBV29-1 to TRBJ2-1, with 10 bases matching TRBD2. CDR3 length: 16 amino acids. Germline V lookup: CDR1 SQVTM, CDR2 ANQGSEA. The J segment lost 8 bases and the V segment lost 1 base, leaving 11 bases of the junction unmatched. CDR3 sequence reads: CSVEGASGRGGYEQFF. CDR3 nucleotides: TGCAGCGTTGAAGGGGCAAGCGGGAGGGGAGGATATGAGCAGTTCTTC.

V gene TRBV25-1 combines with J gene TRBJ2-2, with D unresolved. This CDR3 has 11 amino acids. CDR1 and CDR2 from the germline V gene are MGHDK and SYGVNS. Deletions cut 10 bases from V and 7 bases from J, with 10 bases between. The CDR3 bases are TGTGCCAACAGATTAAACGGGGAGCTGTTTTTT. Encoded protein: CANRLNGELFF.

The chain carries TRBV9 and TRBJ2-1, with D possibly matching TRBD2 (6 bases). V lost 5 bases, J lost 6 bases, and 21 bases lay in between. The germline V gene has CDR1 SGDLS and CDR2 YYNGEE. The CDR3 has 16 residues. CDR3 in DNA: TGTGCCAGCAGTCGTAGGGAGTTGCGGGAAGGCAATGAGCAGTTCTTC. It specifies CASSRRELREGNEQFF.

The chain carries TRBV7-8 and TRBJ2-7; the D gene is possibly TRBD1 (7 bases). The CDR3 has 13 residues. Trimming removed 5 bases from V and 3 bases from J, with 11 bases in between. Per germline, CDR1 SGHVS and CDR2 FQNEAQ. CDR3 sequence (DNA): TGTGCCAGCAGCCGCGGGACAGACTACGAGCAGTACTTC. This gives the protein CASSRGTDYEQYF. Using reference TRBV7-8 and TRBJ2-7 for the parts outside the CDR3, the full variable domain is GAGVSQSPRYKVAKRGQDVALRCDPISGHVSLFWYQQALGQGPEFLTYFQNEAQLDKSGLPSDRFFAERPEGSVSTLKIQRTQQEDSAVYLCASSRGTDYEQYFGPGTRLTVT.

The chain has TRBV4-2 and TRBJ2-7, with D perhaps matching TRBD2 (6 bases). The CDR3 extends over 12 amino acids. CDR1 is LGHNA and CDR2 is YNFKEQ in the germline V gene. The V end lost 6 bases, the J end lost 2 bases, and 8 bases lay between the germline ends. CDR3 loop: CASSSGPYEQYF. In DNA, the CDR3 is TGTGCCAGCAGTAGCGGACCCTACGAGCAGTACTTC.

The V gene is TRBV7-6, the J gene TRBJ2-7; 8 nucleotides line up with TRBD1. Losses at the gene ends were 0 bases for V and 5 bases for J; bases not matched to a gene: 9. This CDR3 is built from 16 residues. CDR1 is SGHVS, CDR2 FNYEAQ, per germline. In nucleotides, the CDR3 is TGTGCCAGCAGCTTAGCGGGGCAGGGGGCTCTCGACGAGCAGTACTTC. Translating it yields CASSLAGQGALDEQYF.

The chain links TRBV4-2 to TRBJ2-7; D unresolved. This CDR3 comprises 12 residues. V was shortened by 0 bases and J by 5 bases, with 5 bases between the two germline ends. Germline lookup yields CDR1 LGHNA and CDR2 YNFKEQ. The CDR3 sequence is CASSQDSNEQYF. CDR3 in DNA: TGTGCCAGCAGCCAAGATTCCAACGAGCAGTACTTC.

The V and J genes are TRBV4-1 and TRBJ2-3, with 7 nucleotides matching TRBD1. This CDR3 region has 14 residues. Germline-derived CDR1 and CDR2 are MGHRA and YSYEKL. J lost 4 bases, V lost 1 base, and 2 bases had no gene match. CDR3 region: CASSQAGQADTQYF. CDR3 coding DNA: TGCGCCAGCAGCCAAGCCGGACAGGCAGATACGCAGTATTTT.

V is TRBV27 and J is TRBJ1-2; perhaps TRBD1 as D (5 bases). CDR3 length: 14 residues. The germline CDR1 and CDR2 sequences are MNHEY and SMNVEV (reference sequence). The V end was cut by 0 bases, the J end by 7 bases, with 12 bases between. CDR3 DNA: TGTGCCAGCAGTTTATCGGGGGGTTTCGGTGGCTACACCTTC. This codes for CASSLSGGFGGYTF.

The rearrangement uses TRBV19 and TRBJ1-5; D is unclear. V lost 3 bases and J 7 bases, leaving 19 bases between the germline ends. Germline V gene data show CDR1 as LNHDA and CDR2 as SQIVND (reference sequence). This CDR3 spans 16 amino acids. The CDR3 loop is CASSIGSRGSRQPQHF. The CDR3 DNA follows: TGTGCCAGTAGTATTGGCTCCCGAGGCTCTCGGCAGCCCCAGCATTTT. The full variable domain, completed using reference TRBV19 and TRBJ1-5, is DGGITQSPKYLFRKEGQNVTLSCEQNLNHDAMYWYRQDPGQGLRLIYYSQIVNDFQKGDIAEGYSVSREKKESFPLTVTSAQKNPTAFYLCASSIGSRGSRQPQHFGDGTRLSIL.

The count of this clone is one. The chain employs TRBV4-2 and TRBJ2-7, with 8 bases lining up with TRBD2. V trimming: 3 bases; J trimming: 2 bases; junction bases outside the gene matches: 6. CDR1 LGHNA and CDR2 YNFKEQ come from the germline V gene. The CDR3 runs 15 residues. The CDR3 spells CASSQVAGTAYEQYF. The CDR3 region has the DNA TGTGCCAGCAGCCAGGTAGCGGGGACCGCCTACGAGCAGTACTTC.

CDR3: CASTLSTSGDTDTQYF. As DNA, the CDR3 is TGTGCCAGCACCCTATCGACTAGCGGGGATACAGATACGCAGTATTTT. The J gene is TRBJ2-3, the V gene TRBV7-9, with TRBD2 matching over 11 bases. Germline-derived CDR1 and CDR2 are SEHNR and FQNEAQ (reference sequence). The CDR3 totals 16 residues. The J segment lost 3 bases and the V segment lost 7 bases, leaving 9 bases of the junction unmatched.

A single count supports this clone. The genes are TRBV27 and TRBJ1-1, with no clear D. Germline V CDR1 and CDR2: MNHEY, SMNVEV (reference sequence). CDR3 length: 13 amino acids. V lost 1 base and J lost 1, with 4 bases in between. The CDR3 loop reads CASSLYRNTEAFF. In DNA form, the CDR3 reads TGTGCCAGCAGTTTATACAGGAACACTGAAGCTTTCTTT.

V and J are TRBV5-6 and TRBJ1-1, with a possible D match to TRBD1 (6 bases). V was pared by 1 base and J by 4 bases, with 11 bases between. The CDR3 length is 14 residues. Looked up from germline, CDR1 is SGHDT and CDR2 is YYEEEE. CDR3: CASSLWGLGTEAFF. CDR3 nucleotides: TGTGCCAGCAGCTTGTGGGGGCTCGGCACTGAAGCTTTCTTT.

The chain links TRBV14 to TRBJ1-2, with a weak D call TRBD1 (5 bases). The CDR3 sequence is 13 residues long. Trimming shortened V by 0 bases and J by 8 bases, and 10 bases separated the two germline ends. The germline CDR1 and CDR2 sequences are SGHDN and FVKESK. This chain's CDR3 is CASSQDRVWGYTF. CDR3 bases: TGTGCCAGCAGCCAAGACAGGGTTTGGGGCTACACCTTC.

This chain joins TRBV4-1 and TRBJ2-1; 9 bases match TRBD1. The CDR3 is 16 residues long. From germline, CDR1 is MGHRA and CDR2 YSYEKL. V lost 0 bases, J lost 5 bases, and 5 bases stayed unmatched. DNA of the CDR3: TGCGCCAGCAGCCAAGACACGGGACAGGGCGACAATGAGCAGTTCTTC. The encoded protein is CASSQDTGQGDNEQFF.